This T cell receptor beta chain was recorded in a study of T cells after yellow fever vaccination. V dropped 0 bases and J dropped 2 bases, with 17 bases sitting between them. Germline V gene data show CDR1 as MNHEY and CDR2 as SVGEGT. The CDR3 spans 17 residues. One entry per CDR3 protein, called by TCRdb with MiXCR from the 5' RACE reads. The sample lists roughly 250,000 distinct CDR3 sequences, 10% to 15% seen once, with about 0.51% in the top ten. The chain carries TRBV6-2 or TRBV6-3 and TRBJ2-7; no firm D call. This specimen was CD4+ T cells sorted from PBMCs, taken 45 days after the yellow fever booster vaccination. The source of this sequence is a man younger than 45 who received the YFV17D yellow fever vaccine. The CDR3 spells CASSYSLWAADPYEQYF. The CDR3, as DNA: TGTGCCAGCAGTTACTCGCTATGGGCGGCGGACCCCTACGAGCAGTACTTC.